The 2 T cell receptor beta chains in this list originate from one sample, sequenced in a study of T cells in Graves' hyperthyroidism and ophthalmopathy. There were TCR beta CDR3 regions amplified from RNA transcripts. In the first-round RT-PCR of the TCR CDR3, the HTBI primer set was used. TCRdb redid the calling of the multiplex PCR reads with MiXCR, one entry per CDR3 protein. The table lists fewer than 800,000 distinct CDR3 sequences, roughly 15% of them singletons, with around 8% in the top ten. Sequencing was carried out using blood. The receptor source for this set is a man aged 18 to 29 with Graves' hyperthyroidism.

This clonotype was seen only a few times. The rearrangement joins TRBV4-1 to TRBJ2-3; D may correspond to TRBD1 or TRBD2 (5 bases each). Trimming removed 3 bases at V and 4 bases at J, with 11 bases between. This CDR3 has 14 amino acids. Germline V gene lookup returns CDR1 MGHRA and CDR2 YSYEKL. The DNA of the CDR3 is TGCGCCAGCAGCCAGGGTGTGGGGGCAGATACGCAGTATTTT. Translating it yields CASSQGVGADTQYF.

This clonotype was detected many times. The chain carries TRBV27 and TRBJ1-1; D possibly corresponds to TRBD1 (6 bases). This CDR3 has 13 amino acids. V was trimmed by 5 bases and J by 3 bases, leaving 10 bases between them. Germline CDR1 and CDR2: MNHEY and SMNVEV (reference sequence). The CDR3 bases are TGTGCCAGCAGTGGAACAGGGTACACTGAAGCTTTCTTT. This encodes CASSGTGYTEAFF.